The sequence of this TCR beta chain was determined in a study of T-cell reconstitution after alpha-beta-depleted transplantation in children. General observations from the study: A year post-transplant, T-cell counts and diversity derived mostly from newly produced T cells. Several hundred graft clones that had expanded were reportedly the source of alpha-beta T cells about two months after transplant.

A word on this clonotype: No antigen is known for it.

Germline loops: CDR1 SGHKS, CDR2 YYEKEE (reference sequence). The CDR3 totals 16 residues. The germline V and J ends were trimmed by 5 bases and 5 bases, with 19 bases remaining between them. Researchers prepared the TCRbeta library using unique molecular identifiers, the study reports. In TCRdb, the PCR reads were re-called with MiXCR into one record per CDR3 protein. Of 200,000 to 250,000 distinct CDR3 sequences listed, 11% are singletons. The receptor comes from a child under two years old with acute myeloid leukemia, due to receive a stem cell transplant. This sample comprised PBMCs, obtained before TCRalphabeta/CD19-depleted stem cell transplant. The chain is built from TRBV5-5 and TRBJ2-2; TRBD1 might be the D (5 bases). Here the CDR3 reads CASRGDRAPSTGELFF. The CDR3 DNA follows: TGTGCCAGCAGGGGTGACAGAGCTCCATCGACCGGGGAGCTGTTTTTT.